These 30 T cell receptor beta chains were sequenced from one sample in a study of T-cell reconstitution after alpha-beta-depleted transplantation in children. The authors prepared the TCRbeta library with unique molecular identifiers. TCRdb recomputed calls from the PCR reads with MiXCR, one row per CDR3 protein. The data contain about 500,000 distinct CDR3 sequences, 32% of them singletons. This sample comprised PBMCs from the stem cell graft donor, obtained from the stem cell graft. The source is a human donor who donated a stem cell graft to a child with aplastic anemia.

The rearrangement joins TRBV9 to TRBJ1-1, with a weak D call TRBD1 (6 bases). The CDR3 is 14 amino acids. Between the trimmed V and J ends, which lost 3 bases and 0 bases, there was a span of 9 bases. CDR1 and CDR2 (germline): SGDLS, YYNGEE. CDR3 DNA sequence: TGTGCCAGCAGCGCGGGACAAATGAACACTGAAGCTTTCTTT. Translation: CASSAGQMNTEAFF.

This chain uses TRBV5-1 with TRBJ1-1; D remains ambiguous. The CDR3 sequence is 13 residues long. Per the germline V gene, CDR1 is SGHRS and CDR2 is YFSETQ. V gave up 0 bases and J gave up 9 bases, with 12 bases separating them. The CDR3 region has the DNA TGCGCCAGCAGCTTGGGGGCCGAGAACAAAGCTTTCTTT. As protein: CASSLGAENKAFF.

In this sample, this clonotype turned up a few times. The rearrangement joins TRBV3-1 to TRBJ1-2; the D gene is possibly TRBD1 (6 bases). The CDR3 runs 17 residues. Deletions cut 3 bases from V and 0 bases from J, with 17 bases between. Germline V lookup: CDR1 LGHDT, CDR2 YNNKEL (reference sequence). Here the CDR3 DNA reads TGTGCCAGCAGCCAGGATGAGGGACATCCGACTAACTATGGCTACACCTTC. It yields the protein CASSQDEGHPTNYGYTF.

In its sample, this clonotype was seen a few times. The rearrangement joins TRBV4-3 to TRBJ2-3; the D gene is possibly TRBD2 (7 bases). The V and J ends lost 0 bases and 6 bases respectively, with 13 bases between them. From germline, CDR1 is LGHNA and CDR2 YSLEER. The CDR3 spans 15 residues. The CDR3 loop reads CASSQDRRGQDTQYF. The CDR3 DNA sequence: TGCGCCAGCAGCCAAGATCGGCGGGGGCAGGATACGCAGTATTTT.

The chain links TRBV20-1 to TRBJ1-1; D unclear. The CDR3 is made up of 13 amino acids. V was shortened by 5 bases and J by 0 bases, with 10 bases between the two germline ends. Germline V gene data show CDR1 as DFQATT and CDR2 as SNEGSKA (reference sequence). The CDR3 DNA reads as TGCAGTGCTCGGCAGGCCATGAACACTGAAGCTTTCTTT. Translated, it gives CSARQAMNTEAFF.

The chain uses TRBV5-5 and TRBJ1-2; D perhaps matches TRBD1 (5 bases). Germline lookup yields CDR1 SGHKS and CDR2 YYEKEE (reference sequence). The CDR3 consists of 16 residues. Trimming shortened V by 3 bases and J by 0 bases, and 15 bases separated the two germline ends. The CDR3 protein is CASSYQGTKANYGYTF. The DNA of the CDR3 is TGTGCCAGCAGCTACCAGGGTACGAAGGCTAACTATGGCTACACCTTC.

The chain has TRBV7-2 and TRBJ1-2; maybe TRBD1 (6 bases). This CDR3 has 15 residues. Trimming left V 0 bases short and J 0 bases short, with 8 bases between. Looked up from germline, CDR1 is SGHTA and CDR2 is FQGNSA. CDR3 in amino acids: CASSLAQGTNYGYTF. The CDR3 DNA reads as TGTGCCAGCAGCTTAGCACAGGGTACTAACTATGGCTACACCTTC.

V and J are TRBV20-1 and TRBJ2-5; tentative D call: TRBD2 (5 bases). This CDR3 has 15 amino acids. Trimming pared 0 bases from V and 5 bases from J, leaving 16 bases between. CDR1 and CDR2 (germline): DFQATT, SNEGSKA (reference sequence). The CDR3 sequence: CSARDFATPSETQYF. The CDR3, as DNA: TGCAGTGCTAGAGATTTTGCCACCCCTAGCGAGACCCAGTACTTC.

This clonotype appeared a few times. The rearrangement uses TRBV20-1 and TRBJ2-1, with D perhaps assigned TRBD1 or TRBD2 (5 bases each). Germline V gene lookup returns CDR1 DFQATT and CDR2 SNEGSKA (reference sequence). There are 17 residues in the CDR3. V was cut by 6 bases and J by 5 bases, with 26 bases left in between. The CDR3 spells CSAIRGVSRYSHNEQFF. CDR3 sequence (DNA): TGCAGTGCCATTAGAGGGGTGTCGCGTTATTCCCACAATGAGCAGTTCTTC.

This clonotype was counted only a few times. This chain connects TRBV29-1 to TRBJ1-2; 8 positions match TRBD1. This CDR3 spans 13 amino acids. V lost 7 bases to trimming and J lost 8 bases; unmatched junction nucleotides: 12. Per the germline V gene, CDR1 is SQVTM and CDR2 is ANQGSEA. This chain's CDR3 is CSAADRGLAGYTF. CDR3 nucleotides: TGCAGCGCTGCTGACAGGGGATTAGCGGGCTACACCTTC.

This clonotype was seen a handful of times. The CDR3 is CACGGRVADTQYF. CDR3 in DNA: TGTGCGTGTGGCGGGAGGGTCGCAGATACGCAGTATTTT. This chain joins TRBV19 and TRBJ2-3; TRBD2 agrees at 9 bases. CDR1 LNHDA and CDR2 SQIVND come from the germline V gene (reference sequence). The CDR3 extends over 13 amino acids.

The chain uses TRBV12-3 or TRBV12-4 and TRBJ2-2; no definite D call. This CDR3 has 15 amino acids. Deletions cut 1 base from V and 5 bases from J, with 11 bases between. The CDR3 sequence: CASSLVASETGELFF. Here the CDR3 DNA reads TGTGCCAGCAGTTTAGTAGCCAGTGAGACCGGGGAGCTGTTTTTT.

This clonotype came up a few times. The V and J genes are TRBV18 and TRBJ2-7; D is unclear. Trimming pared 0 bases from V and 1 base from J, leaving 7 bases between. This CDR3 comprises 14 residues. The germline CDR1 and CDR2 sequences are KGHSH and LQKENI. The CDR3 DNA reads TGTGCCAGCTCACCACCCGCAGGTTCCTACGAGCAGTACTTC. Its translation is CASSPPAGSYEQYF.

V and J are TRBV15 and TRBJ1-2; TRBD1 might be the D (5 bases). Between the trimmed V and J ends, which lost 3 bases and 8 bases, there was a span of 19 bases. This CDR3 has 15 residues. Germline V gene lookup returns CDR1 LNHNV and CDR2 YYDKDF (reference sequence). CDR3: CATSRDKGYGGGYTF. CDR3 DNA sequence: TGTGCCACCAGCAGGGACAAGGGCTACGGAGGAGGCTACACCTTC.

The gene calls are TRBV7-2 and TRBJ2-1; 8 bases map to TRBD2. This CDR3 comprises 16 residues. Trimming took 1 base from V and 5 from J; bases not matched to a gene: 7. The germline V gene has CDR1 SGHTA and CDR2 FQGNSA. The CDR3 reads CASSLGPSGGNNEQFF. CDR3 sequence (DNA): TGTGCCAGCAGCTTAGGTCCCAGCGGGGGTAACAATGAGCAGTTCTTC.

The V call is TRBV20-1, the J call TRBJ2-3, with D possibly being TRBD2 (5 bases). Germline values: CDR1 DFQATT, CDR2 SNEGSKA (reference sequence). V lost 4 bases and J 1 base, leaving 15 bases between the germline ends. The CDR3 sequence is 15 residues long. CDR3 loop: CSATFGELRTDTQYF. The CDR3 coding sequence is TGCAGTGCTACCTTTGGGGAGCTCCGCACAGATACGCAGTATTTT.

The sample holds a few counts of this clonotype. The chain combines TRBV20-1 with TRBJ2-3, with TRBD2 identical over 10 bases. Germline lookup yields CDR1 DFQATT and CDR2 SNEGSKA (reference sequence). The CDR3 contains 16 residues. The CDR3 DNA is TGCGCCACATATAGAGCCAGCGGGAGGGCCACAGATACGCAGTATTTT. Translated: CATYRASGRATDTQYF.

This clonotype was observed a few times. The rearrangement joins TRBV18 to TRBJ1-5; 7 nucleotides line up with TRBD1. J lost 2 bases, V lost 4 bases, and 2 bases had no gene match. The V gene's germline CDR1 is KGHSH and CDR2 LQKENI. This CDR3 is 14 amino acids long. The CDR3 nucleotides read TGTGCCAGCTCACGACAGGGTGGCAATCAGCCCCAGCATTTT. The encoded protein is CASSRQGGNQPQHF.

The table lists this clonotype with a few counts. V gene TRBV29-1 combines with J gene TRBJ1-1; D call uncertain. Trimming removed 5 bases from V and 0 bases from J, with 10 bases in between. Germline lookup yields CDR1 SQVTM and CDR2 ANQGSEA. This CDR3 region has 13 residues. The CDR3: CSVMGRLNTEAFF. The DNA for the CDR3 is TGCAGCGTTATGGGCAGGCTGAACACTGAAGCTTTCTTT.

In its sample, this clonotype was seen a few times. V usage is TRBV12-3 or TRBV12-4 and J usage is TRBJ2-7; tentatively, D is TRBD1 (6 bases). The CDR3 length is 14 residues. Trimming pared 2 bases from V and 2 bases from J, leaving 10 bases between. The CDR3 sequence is CASSLQGMAYEQYF. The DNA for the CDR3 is TGTGCCAGCAGTTTACAGGGGATGGCCTACGAGCAGTACTTC.

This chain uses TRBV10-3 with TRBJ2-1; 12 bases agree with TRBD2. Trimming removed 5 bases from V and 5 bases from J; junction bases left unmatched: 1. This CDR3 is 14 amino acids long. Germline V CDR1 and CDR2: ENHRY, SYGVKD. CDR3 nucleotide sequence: TGTGCCATCAGTCTAGCGGGAGGGGACAATGAGCAGTTCTTC. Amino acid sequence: CAISLAGGDNEQFF.

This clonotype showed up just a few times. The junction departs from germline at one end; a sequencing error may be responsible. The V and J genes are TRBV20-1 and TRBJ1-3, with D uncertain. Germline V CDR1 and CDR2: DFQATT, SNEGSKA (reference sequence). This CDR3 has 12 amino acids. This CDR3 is CSAKTAGNTIYF. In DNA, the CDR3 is TGCAGTGCTAAAACAGCTGGGAACACCATATATTTT.

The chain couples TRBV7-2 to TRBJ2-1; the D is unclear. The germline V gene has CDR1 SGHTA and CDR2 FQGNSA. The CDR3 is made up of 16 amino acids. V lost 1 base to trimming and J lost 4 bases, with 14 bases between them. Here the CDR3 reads CASSLVSTQNYNEQFF. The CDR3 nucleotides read TGTGCCAGCAGCTTAGTGTCAACACAAAATTACAATGAGCAGTTCTTC. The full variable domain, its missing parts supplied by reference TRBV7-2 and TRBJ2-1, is GAGVSQSPSNKVTEKGKDVELRCDPISGHTALYWYRQSLGQGLEFLIYFQGNSAPDKSGLPSDRFSAERTGGSVSTLTIQRTQQEDSAVYLCASSLVSTQNYNEQFFGPGTRLTVL.

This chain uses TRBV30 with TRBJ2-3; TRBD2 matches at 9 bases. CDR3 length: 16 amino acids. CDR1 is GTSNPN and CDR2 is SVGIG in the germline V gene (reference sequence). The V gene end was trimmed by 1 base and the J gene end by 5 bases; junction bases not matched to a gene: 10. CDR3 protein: CAWSEGLAGRKDTQYF. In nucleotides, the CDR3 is TGTGCCTGGAGTGAGGGGCTAGCGGGAAGGAAAGATACGCAGTATTTT.

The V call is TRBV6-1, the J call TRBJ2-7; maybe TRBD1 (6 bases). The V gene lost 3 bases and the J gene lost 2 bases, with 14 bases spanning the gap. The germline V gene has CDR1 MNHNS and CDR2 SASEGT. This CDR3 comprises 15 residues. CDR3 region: CASSDFWTEAYEQYV. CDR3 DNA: TGTGCCAGCAGTGATTTTTGGACAGAGGCCTACGAGCAGTACGTC.

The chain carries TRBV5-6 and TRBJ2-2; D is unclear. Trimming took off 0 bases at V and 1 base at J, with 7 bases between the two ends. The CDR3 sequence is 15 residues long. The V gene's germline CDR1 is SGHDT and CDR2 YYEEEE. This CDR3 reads CASSLVGMNTGELFF. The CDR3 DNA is TGTGCCAGCAGCTTGGTAGGAATGAACACCGGGGAGCTGTTTTTT.

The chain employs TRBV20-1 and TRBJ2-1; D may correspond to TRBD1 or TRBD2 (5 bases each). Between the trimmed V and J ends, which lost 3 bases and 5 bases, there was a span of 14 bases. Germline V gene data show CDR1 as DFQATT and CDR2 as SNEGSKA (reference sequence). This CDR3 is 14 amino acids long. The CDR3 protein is CSASPPGTNNEQFF. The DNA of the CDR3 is TGCAGTGCTAGCCCGCCGGGGACGAACAATGAGCAGTTCTTC.

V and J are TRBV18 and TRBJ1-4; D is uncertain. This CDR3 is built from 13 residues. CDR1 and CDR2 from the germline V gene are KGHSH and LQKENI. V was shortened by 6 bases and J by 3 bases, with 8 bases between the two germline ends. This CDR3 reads CASSPGPNEKLFF. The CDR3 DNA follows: TGTGCCAGCTCCCCCGGGCCTAATGAAAAACTGTTTTTT.

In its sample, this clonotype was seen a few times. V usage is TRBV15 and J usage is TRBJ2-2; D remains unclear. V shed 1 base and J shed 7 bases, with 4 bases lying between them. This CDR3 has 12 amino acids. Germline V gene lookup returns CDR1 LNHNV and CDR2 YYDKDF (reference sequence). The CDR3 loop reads CATSRANGELFF. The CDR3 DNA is TGTGCCACCAGCAGAGCTAACGGGGAGCTGTTTTTT.

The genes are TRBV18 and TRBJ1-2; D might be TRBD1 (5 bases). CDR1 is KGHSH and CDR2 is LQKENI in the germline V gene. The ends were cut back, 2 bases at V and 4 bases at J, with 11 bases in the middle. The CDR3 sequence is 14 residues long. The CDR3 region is CASSPGGHPYGYTF. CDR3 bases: TGTGCCAGCTCACCAGGGGGTCATCCCTATGGCTACACCTTC.